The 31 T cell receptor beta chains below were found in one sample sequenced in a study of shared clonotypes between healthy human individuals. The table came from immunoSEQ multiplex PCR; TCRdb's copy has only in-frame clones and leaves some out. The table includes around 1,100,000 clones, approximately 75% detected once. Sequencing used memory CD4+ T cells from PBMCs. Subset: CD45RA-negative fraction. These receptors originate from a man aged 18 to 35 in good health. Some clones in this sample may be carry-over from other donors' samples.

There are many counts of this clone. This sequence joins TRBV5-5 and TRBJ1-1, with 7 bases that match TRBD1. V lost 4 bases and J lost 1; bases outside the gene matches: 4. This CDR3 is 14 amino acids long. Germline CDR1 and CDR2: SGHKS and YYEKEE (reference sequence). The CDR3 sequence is CASSAGTENTEAFF. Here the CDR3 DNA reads TGTGCCAGCAGCGCCGGGACAGAGAACACTGAAGCTTTCTTT.

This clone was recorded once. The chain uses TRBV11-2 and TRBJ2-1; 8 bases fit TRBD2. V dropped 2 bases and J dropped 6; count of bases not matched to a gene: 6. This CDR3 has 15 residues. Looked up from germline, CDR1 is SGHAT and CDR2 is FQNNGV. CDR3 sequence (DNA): TGTGCCAGCAGCTTAACAGCGGGAGCCCCCAATGAGCAGTTCTTC. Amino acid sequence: CASSLTAGAPNEQFF.

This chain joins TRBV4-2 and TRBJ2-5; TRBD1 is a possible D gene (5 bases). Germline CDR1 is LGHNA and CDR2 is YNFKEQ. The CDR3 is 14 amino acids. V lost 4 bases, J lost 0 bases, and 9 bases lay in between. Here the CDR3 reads CASSPRQYQETQYF. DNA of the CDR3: TGTGCCAGCAGCCCCCGACAGTACCAAGAGACCCAGTACTTC.

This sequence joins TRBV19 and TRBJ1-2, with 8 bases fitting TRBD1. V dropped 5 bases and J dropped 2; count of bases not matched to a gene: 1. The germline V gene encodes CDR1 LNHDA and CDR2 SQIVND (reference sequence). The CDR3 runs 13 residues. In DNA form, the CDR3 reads TGTGCCAGTAGTCGGACAGGGAACTATGGCTACACCTTC. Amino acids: CASSRTGNYGYTF.

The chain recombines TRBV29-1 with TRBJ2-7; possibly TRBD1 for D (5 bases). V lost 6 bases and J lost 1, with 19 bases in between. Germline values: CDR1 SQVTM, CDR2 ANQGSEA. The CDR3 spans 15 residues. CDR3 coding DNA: TGCAGCGTGGGGCCGAATAGGGGTTTGTCCTACGAGCAGTACTTC. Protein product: CSVGPNRGLSYEQYF.

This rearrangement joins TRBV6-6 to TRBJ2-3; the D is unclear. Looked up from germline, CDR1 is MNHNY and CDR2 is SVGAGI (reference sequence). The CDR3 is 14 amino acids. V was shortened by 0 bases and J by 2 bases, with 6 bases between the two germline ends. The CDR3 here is CASSYSSLTDTQYF. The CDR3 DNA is TGTGCCAGCAGTTACTCGTCCCTCACAGATACGCAGTATTTT.

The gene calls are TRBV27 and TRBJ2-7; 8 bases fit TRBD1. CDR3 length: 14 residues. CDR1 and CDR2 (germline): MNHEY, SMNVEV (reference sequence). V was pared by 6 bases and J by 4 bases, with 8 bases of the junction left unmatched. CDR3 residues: CASSLRGRGYEQYF. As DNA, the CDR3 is TGTGCCAGCAGCCTCAGGGGGCGCGGATACGAGCAGTACTTC.

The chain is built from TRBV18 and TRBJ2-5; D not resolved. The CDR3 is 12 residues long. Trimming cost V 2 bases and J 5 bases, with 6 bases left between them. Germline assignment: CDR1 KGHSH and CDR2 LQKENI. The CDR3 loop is CASSPSVETQYF. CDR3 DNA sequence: TGTGCCAGCTCACCATCAGTTGAGACCCAGTACTTC. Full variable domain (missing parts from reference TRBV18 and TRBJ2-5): NAGVMQNPRHLVRRRGQEARLRCSPMKGHSHVYWYRQLPEEGLKFMVYLQKENIIDESGMPKERFSAEFPKEGPSILRIQQVVRGDSAAYFCASSPSVETQYFGPGTRLLVL.

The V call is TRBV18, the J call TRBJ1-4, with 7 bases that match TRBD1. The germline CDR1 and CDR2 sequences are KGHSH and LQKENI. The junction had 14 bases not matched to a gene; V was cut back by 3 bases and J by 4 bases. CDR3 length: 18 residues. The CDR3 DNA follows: TGTGCCAGCTCACCCATGATGATCTCCGGGACAGTTAATGAAAAACTGTTTTTT. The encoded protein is CASSPMMISGTVNEKLFF. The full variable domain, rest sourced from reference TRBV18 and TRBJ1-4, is NAGVMQNPRHLVRRRGQEARLRCSPMKGHSHVYWYRQLPEEGLKFMVYLQKENIIDESGMPKERFSAEFPKEGPSILRIQQVVRGDSAAYFCASSPMMISGTVNEKLFFGSGTQLSVL.

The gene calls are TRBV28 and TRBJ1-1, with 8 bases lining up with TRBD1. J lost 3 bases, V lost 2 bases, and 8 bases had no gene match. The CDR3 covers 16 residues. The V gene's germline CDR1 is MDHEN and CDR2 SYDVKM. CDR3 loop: CASSLPPGQGDTEAFF. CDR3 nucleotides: TGTGCCAGCAGTTTACCCCCTGGACAGGGTGACACTGAAGCTTTCTTT.

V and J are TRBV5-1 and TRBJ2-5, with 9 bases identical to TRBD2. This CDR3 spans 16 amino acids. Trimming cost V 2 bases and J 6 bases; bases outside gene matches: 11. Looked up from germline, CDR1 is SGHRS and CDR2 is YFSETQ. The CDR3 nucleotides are TGCGCCAGCAGCTTAAATAGCGGGAGTCTAATAAAGACCCAGTACTTC. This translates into CASSLNSGSLIKTQYF.

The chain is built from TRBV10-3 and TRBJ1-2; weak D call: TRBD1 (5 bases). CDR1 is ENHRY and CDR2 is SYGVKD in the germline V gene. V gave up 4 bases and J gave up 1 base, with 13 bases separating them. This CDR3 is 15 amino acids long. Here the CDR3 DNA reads TGTGCCATCAGTGCCGCGGACATATATAACTATGGCTACACCTTC. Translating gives CAISAADIYNYGYTF.

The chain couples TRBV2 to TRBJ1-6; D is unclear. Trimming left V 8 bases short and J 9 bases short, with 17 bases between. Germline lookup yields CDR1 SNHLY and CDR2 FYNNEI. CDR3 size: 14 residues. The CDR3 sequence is CASSYSGKPSPLHF. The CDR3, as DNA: TGTGCCAGCTCCTACTCCGGGAAACCTTCACCCCTCCACTTT.

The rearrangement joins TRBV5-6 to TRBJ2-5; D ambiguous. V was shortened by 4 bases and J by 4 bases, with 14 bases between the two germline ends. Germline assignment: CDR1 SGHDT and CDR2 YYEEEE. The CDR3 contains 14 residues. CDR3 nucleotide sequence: TGTGCCAGCAGCCGCCCCCCCCGCCCAGAGACCCAGTACTTC. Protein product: CASSRPPRPETQYF.

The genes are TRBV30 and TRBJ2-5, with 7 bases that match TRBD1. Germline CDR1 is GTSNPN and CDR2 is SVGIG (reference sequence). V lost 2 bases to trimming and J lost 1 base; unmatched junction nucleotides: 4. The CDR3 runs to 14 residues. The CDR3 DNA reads TGTGCCTGGAGTAGGGCAGGGGGCCAAGAGACCCAGTACTTC. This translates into CAWSRAGGQETQYF.

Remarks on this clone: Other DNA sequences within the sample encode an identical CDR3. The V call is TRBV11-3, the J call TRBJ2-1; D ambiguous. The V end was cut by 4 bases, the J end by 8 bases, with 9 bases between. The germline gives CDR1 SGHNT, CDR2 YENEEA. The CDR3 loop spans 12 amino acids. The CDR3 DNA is TGTGCCAGCAGCTCAGGAGCCGATGAGCAGTTCTTC. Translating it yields CASSSGADEQFF. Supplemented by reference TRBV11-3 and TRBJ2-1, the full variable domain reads EAGVVQSPRYKIIEKKQPVAFWCNPISGHNTLYWYLQNLGQGPELLIRYENEEAVDDSQLPKDRFSAERLKGVDSTLKIQPAELGDSAVYLCASSSGADEQFFGPGTRLTVL.

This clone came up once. CDR3 coding DNA: TGTGCCAGCAGTGAGAGGGAGTACACCGGGGAGCTGTTTTTT. Translation: CASSEREYTGELFF. V usage is TRBV2 and J usage is TRBJ2-2; maybe TRBD2 (5 bases). V was trimmed by 3 bases and J by 3 bases, leaving 8 bases between them. CDR1 SNHLY and CDR2 FYNNEI come from the germline V gene. CDR3 length: 14 residues.

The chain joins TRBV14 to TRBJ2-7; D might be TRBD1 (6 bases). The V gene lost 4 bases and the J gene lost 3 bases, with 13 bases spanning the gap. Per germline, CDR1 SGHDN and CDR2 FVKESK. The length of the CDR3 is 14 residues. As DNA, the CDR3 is TGTGCCAGCAGCCTGAGGGACACGATCTACGAGCAGTACTTC. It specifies CASSLRDTIYEQYF.

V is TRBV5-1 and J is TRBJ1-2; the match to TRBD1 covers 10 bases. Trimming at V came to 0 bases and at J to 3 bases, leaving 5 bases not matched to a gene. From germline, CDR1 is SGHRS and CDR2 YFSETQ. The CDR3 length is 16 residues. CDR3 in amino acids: CASSLGQGAVDYGYTF. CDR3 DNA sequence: TGCGCCAGCAGCTTGGGACAGGGGGCGGTGGACTATGGCTACACCTTC.

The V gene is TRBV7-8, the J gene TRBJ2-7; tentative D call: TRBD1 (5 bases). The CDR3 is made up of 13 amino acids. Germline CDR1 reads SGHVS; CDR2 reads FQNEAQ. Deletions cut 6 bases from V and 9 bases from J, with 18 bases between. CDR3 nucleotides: TGTGCCAGCAGTCCTACCGACAGCCTGAGGCAGTACTTC. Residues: CASSPTDSLRQYF.

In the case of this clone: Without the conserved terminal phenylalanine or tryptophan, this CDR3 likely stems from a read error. DNA of the CDR3: TGCAGCGTGGTTGAAGGCGGGGGCGGTTTGGGCTACACCTCC. Its translation is CSVVEGGGGLGYTS. The V and J genes are TRBV29-1 and TRBJ1-2; perhaps TRBD1 as D (6 bases). V was trimmed by 6 bases and J by 8 bases, leaving 22 bases between them. The germline V gene has CDR1 SQVTM and CDR2 ANQGSEA. This CDR3 contains 14 residues.

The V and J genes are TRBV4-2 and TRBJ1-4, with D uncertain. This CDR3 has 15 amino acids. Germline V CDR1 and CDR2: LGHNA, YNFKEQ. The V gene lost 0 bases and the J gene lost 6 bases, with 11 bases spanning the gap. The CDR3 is CASSQDGGYDEKLFF. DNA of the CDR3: TGTGCCAGCAGCCAAGATGGCGGGTACGATGAAAAACTGTTTTTT.

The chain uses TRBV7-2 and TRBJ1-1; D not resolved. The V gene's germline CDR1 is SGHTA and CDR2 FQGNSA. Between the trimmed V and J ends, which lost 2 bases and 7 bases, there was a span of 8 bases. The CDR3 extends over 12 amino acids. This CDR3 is CASSLFGLEAFF. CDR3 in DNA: TGTGCCAGCAGCTTATTCGGACTTGAAGCTTTCTTT. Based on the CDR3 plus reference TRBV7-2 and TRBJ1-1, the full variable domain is GAGVSQSPSNKVTEKGKDVELRCDPISGHTALYWYRQSLGQGLEFLIYFQGNSAPDKSGLPSDRFSAERTGGSVSTLTIQRTQQEDSAVYLCASSLFGLEAFFGQGTRLTVV.

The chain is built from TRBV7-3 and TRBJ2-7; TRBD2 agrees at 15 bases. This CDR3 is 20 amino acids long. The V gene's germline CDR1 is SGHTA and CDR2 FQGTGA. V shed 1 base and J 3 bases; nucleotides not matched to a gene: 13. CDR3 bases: TGTGCCAGCAGCTTAAGGCCGGGACTAGCGGGAGGACAAGCTGTCTACGAGCAGTACTTC. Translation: CASSLRPGLAGGQAVYEQYF.

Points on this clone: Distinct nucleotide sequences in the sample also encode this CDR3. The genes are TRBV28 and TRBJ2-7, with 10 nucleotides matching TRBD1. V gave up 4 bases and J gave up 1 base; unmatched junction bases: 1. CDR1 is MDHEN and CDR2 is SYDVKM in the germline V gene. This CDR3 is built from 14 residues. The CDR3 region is CASSSGQGSYEQYF. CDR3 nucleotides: TGTGCCAGCAGTTCGGGACAGGGGTCCTACGAGCAGTACTTC.

The CDR3 spells CASSVDWEDTQYF. The CDR3 nucleotides read TGTGCCAGCAGCGTGGACTGGGAAGATACGCAGTATTTT. This chain joins TRBV9 and TRBJ2-3, with TRBD2 as a possible D gene (5 bases). Germline-derived CDR1 and CDR2 are SGDLS and YYNGEE. The CDR3 sequence is 13 residues long. V was pared by 2 bases and J by 5 bases, with 9 bases between.

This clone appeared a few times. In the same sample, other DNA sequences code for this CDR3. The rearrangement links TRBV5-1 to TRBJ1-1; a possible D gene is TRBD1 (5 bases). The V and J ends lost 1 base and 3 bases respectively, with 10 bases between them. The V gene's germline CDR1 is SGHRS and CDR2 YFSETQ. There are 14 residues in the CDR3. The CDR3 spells CASSLLLGDTEAFF. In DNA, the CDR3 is TGCGCCAGCAGCTTGTTACTGGGGGACACTGAAGCTTTCTTT.

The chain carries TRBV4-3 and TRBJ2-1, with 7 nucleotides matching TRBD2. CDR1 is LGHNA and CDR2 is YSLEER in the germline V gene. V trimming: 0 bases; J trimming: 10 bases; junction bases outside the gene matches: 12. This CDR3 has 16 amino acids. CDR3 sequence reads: CASSQDFRSGGAEQFF. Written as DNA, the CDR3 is TGCGCCAGCAGCCAAGATTTCCGATCGGGGGGAGCCGAGCAGTTCTTC.

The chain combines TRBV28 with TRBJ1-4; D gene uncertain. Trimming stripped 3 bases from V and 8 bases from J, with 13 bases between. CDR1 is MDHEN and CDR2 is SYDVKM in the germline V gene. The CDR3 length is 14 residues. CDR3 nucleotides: TGTGCCAGCAGTTTGGGTCAAATGGGGGAAAAACTGTTTTTT. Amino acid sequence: CASSLGQMGEKLFF.

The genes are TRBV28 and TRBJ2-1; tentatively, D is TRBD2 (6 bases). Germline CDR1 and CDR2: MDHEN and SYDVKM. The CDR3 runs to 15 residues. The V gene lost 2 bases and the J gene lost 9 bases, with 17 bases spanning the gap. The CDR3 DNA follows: TGTGCCAGCAGTTTAGGGCTAGCGTATAATACTGAGCAGTTCTTC. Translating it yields CASSLGLAYNTEQFF.

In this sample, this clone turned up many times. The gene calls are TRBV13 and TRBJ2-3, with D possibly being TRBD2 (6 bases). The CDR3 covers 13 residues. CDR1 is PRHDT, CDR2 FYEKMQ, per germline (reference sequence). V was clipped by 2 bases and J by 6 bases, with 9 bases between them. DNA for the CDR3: TGTGCCAGCAGCTTATCTGGGGGGGATACGCAGTATTTT. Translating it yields CASSLSGGDTQYF.